This T cell receptor beta chain originates from a study of OX40 agonist ivuxolimab in advanced cancers. At the level of the study: Mean age approximately 59 years, range about 20 to 79; 82.7% male.

This table comes from immunoSEQ multiplex PCR, and its TCRdb copy is limited to in-frame clones, with some not included. The sample carries tens of thousands of clones, less than 90% recorded once. As regards this clone: The antigen is not known.

Germline trimming cut 3 bases from V and 0 bases from J; bases unmatched to any gene: 7. Germline V gene data show CDR1 as KGHSH and CDR2 as LQKENI. CDR3 length: 16 residues. Overall study findings and caveats: Partial responders at 0.1-3.0 mg/kg showed near-lowest clonal expansion.

This clonotype was sampled from an adult with an advanced solid tumor such as melanoma, head and neck, liver or kidney cancer. This chain joins TRBV18 and TRBJ1-1; 7 bases are shared with TRBD1. Here the sequenced sample was CD4+ or CD8+ T cells sorted from blood, taken in a trial of the OX40 agonist ivuxolimab. CDR3 sequence (DNA): TGTGCCAGCTCACCCGGGACAGCGACTATGAACACTGAAGCTTTCTTT. This codes for CASSPGTATMNTEAFF.